The present T cell receptor beta chain was sequenced within a study of blood T cell repertoires in COVID-19. Across the whole study: COVID-19 samples, acute and convalescent, were from the United States, Italy and Spain. Sources were T cells, B-cell-depleted T cells, or PBMCs; the material itself was cDNA or gDNA.

From germline, CDR1 is MNHEY and CDR2 SMNVEV (reference sequence). V trimming: 5 bases; J trimming: 0 bases; junction bases outside the gene matches: 9. The CDR3 is made up of 16 amino acids. As processed by the authors: Counts of nucleated cells, estimated from reference gene primer amplification, were obtained. This table comes from immunoSEQ multiplex PCR, and its TCRdb copy is limited to in-frame clones, with some not included. Clonal size and the V and J genes are those of that table, whereas D and trimming came from the DNA. Among 150,000 to 200,000 clones listed, approximately 90% were seen once.

This clonotype originated in a man aged 18 to 30 who had recovered from COVID-19. The source material was peripheral blood. J is TRBJ1-1 and V is TRBV27; 7 bases map to TRBD1. CDR3 residues: CASSPNPTGLNTEAFF. CDR3 in DNA: TGTGCCAGCAGTCCGAACCCGACAGGGTTGAACACTGAAGCTTTCTTT.